Listed here are 22 T cell receptor beta chains from one sample, sequenced in a study of T cells in Graves' hyperthyroidism and ophthalmopathy (dated by TCRdb to between 2018 and 2021). The library was made by multiplex PCR. Sequencing was carried out with an Illumina HiSeq 2000. TCR beta CDR3 regions were amplified from RNA transcripts. The first round of RT-PCR for the TCR CDR3 was performed with the HTBI primer set and the Qiagen OneStep RT-PCR kit. The public reads were reanalyzed by TCRdb: fastp trimming at Q25, MiXCR alignment, in-frame beta chains only. Every entry covers one CDR3 protein and lists the most common genes and DNA from its rows. In this sample the table shows under 350,000 distinct CDR3 sequences, around 15% of which occur a single time. Just over 55% of the sample comes from the top ten. The specimen sequenced was blood. These TCRs come from a woman aged 60 to 75 with Graves' ophthalmopathy.

The rearrangement links TRBV29-1 to TRBJ2-5; D possibly corresponds to TRBD1 (6 bases). Trimming took off 6 bases at V and 1 base at J, with 15 bases between the two ends. Germline V CDR1 and CDR2: SQVTM, ANQGSEA. This CDR3 spans 14 amino acids. The CDR3 sequence is CSVDYQGTQETQYF. The CDR3, as DNA: TGCAGCGTCGATTACCAGGGGACCCAAGAGACCCAGTACTTC.

For this clonotype: This may come from a read error, since a much larger clone is one base off. The V and J genes are TRBV2 and TRBJ1-2, with 7 positions matching TRBD1. The CDR3 has 13 residues. Germline loops: CDR1 SNHLY, CDR2 FYNNEI. The DNA of the CDR3 is TGTGCCAGCAGTGAACAGGGGGACTATGGCCACACCTTC. This encodes CASSEQGDYGHTF. Full variable domain (rest looked up from reference TRBV2 and TRBJ1-2): EPEVTQTPSHQVTQMGQEVILRCVPISNHLYFYWYRQILGQKVEFLVSFYNNEISEKSEIFDDQFSVERPDGSNFTLKIRSTKLEDSAMYFCASSEQGDYGHTFGSGTRLTVV.

The rearrangement links TRBV5-5 to TRBJ1-5, with D possibly TRBD1 on 5 matching bases. CDR1 is SGHKS, CDR2 YYEKEE, per germline (reference sequence). The CDR3 runs 15 residues. V was cut by 3 bases and J by 4 bases, with 14 bases left in between. The CDR3 coding sequence is TGTGCCAGCAGCTCGTTTTCGGGGGTAAATCAGCCCCAGCATTTT. It specifies CASSSFSGVNQPQHF.

This clonotype occurred many times. V gene TRBV20-1 combines with J gene TRBJ2-7; 9 bases map to TRBD2. The trim removed 5 bases at V and 8 bases at J, leaving 10 bases unmatched. Per germline, CDR1 DFQATT and CDR2 SNEGSKA (reference sequence). This CDR3 has 13 amino acids. Here the CDR3 reads CSAGDISGRQQYF. In DNA, the CDR3 is TGCAGTGCTGGGGATATTAGCGGGAGACAGCAGTACTTC.

The chain joins TRBV9 to TRBJ2-7; D remains unclear. CDR3 length equals 15 residues. V was shortened by 0 bases and J by 0 bases, with 10 bases between the two germline ends. Germline values: CDR1 SGDLS, CDR2 YYNGEE. CDR3 sequence reads: CASSVGPTISYEQYF. The CDR3 DNA is TGTGCCAGCAGCGTAGGCCCAACAATCTCCTACGAGCAGTACTTC. The full variable domain, in which reference TRBV9 and TRBJ2-7 provide the parts outside the CDR3, is DSGVTQTPKHLITATGQRVTLRCSPRSGDLSVYWYQQSLDQGLQFLIQYYNGEERAKGNILERFSAQQFPDLHSELNLSSLELGDSALYFCASSVGPTISYEQYFGPGTRLTVT.

This clonotype was seen more than once but under ten times. The chain recombines TRBV12-3 or TRBV12-4 with TRBJ1-2; D is uncertain. V lost 7 bases and J 8 bases, leaving 11 bases between the germline ends. The CDR3 loop spans 11 amino acids. The DNA of the CDR3 is TGTGCCAGCAACGGGTTAAGGGGCTACACCTTC. Protein product: CASNGLRGYTF.

This clonotype was detected ten times or more. The rearrangement links TRBV24-1 to TRBJ1-2; D gene uncertain. There are 14 residues in the CDR3. CDR1 and CDR2 (germline): KGHDR, SFDVKD. V gave up 4 bases and J gave up 6 bases, with 14 bases separating them. As DNA, the CDR3 is TGTGCCACCAGTGACCCCGGCAGGAGCGATGGCTACACCTTC. The encoded protein is CATSDPGRSDGYTF.

Comment on this clonotype: A much more abundant neighbour one base away suggests this may be a read error. The J gene is TRBJ2-5, the V gene TRBV6-2 or TRBV6-3; D is perhaps TRBD1 or TRBD2 (5 bases each). Between the trimmed V and J ends, which lost 6 bases and 4 bases, there was a span of 12 bases. The germline V gene has CDR1 MNHEY and CDR2 SVGEGT. There are 13 residues in the CDR3. CDR3 sequence: CASRPVGVETQYF. The DNA for the CDR3 is TGTGCCAGCAGACCCGTGGGGGTAGAGACCCAGTACTTC.

Remarks on this clonotype: This may come from a read error, since a much larger clone is one base off. The DNA of the CDR3 is TGTGCCGGCAGTTTAATCACCACAGGGTGGGGCGAGCAGTACTTC. Translating it yields CAGSLITTGWGEQYF. The chain carries TRBV28 and TRBJ2-7; TRBD1 is a possible D gene (6 bases). CDR3 length equals 15 residues. Germline CDR1 reads MDHEN; CDR2 reads SYDVKM.

At least ten counts were recorded for this clonotype. The V call is TRBV20-1, the J call TRBJ2-3; 12 positions match TRBD2. The ends lost 6 bases at V and 3 bases at J; junction bases unmatched: 7. This CDR3 comprises 15 residues. Germline V CDR1 and CDR2: DFQATT, SNEGSKA (reference sequence). For the CDR3, the DNA is TGCAGTGCAAGACTAGCGGGAGCGGGAACAGATACGCAGTATTTT. Translation gives CSARLAGAGTDTQYF.

This clonotype came up many times. This sequence joins TRBV6-1 and TRBJ2-4; 13 bases agree with TRBD2. The CDR3 has 18 amino acids. The germline CDR1 and CDR2 sequences are MNHNS and SASEGT. V lost 0 bases and J lost 5; bases outside the gene matches: 7. This CDR3 reads CASSEAGLAGVGENIQYF. CDR3 bases: TGTGCCAGCAGTGAAGCCGGACTAGCGGGAGTCGGCGAAAACATTCAGTACTTC.

This clonotype has more than one count but fewer than ten. The V gene is TRBV30, the J gene TRBJ2-7; D is unresolved. Germline CDR1 and CDR2: GTSNPN and SVGIG (reference sequence). Trimming shortened V by 0 bases and J by 4 bases, and 10 bases separated the two germline ends. The CDR3 extends over 13 amino acids. The CDR3 protein is CAWSVGSPYEQYF. CDR3 nucleotide sequence: TGTGCCTGGAGTGTAGGTAGCCCGTACGAGCAGTACTTC.

The rearrangement joins TRBV7-9 to TRBJ2-7; TRBD1 or TRBD2 may be the D gene (5 bases each). V was shortened by 5 bases and J by 0 bases, with 23 bases between the two germline ends. The CDR3 has 18 residues. In germline, CDR1 is SEHNR, CDR2 FQNEAQ (reference sequence). The CDR3 here is CASSPIPRRESSSYEQYF. The CDR3 DNA follows: TGTGCCAGCAGCCCCATACCCCGCAGGGAGTCCAGCTCCTACGAGCAGTACTTC.

This clonotype was counted a few times. The chain links TRBV20-1 to TRBJ1-2, with 11 positions matching TRBD1. Germline CDR1 DFQATT, CDR2 SNEGSKA (reference sequence). Trimming took 2 bases from V and 4 from J; bases not matched to a gene: 12. The CDR3 is 17 residues long. CDR3 nucleotide sequence: TGCAGTGCTAGATCGATCCCGGGACAGGGGGGAGTCTATGGCTACACCTTC. This translates into CSARSIPGQGGVYGYTF.

This clonotype was found a few times. No conserved phenylalanine or tryptophan is present at the end of the CDR3, so a read error is the likely explanation. The chain employs TRBV25-1 and TRBJ1-1; D might be TRBD1 (6 bases). V was shortened by 1 base and J by 1 base, with 10 bases between the two germline ends. This CDR3 spans 15 amino acids. Germline CDR1 reads MGHDK; CDR2 reads SYGVNS. For the CDR3, the DNA is TGTGCCAGCAGTGAATCCTTGACAGGGAACACTGAAGCTTTCTCT. Encoded protein: CASSESLTGNTEAFS.

This clonotype has a handful of counts. This CDR3 reads CASREGRDDQPQHF. CDR3 nucleotides: TGCGCCAGCAGAGAAGGCCGGGATGATCAGCCCCAGCATTTT. This sequence joins TRBV5-1 and TRBJ1-5; D is ambiguous. The CDR3 spans 14 residues. CDR1 is SGHRS and CDR2 is YFSETQ in the germline V gene. Trimming shortened V by 5 bases and J by 5 bases, and 14 bases separated the two germline ends.

Ten or more counts support this clonotype. The chain employs TRBV15 and TRBJ2-5; D unclear. Trimming took 1 base from V and 4 from J, leaving 4 bases between them. CDR3 size: 12 residues. Germline values: CDR1 LNHNV, CDR2 YYDKDF (reference sequence). The CDR3 spells CATSRGRETQYF. DNA of the CDR3: TGTGCCACCAGCAGAGGGAGAGAGACCCAGTACTTC.

This clonotype was found many times. This sequence joins TRBV7-9 and TRBJ1-1, with D hard to call. CDR1 SEHNR and CDR2 FQNEAQ come from the germline V gene (reference sequence). The CDR3 sequence is 14 residues long. The germline V and J ends were trimmed by 5 bases and 1 base, with 11 bases remaining between them. CDR3 in DNA: TGTGCCAGCAGCAACGACGGACCGAACACTGAAGCTTTCTTT. It encodes CASSNDGPNTEAFF.

This sequence joins TRBV6-1 and TRBJ1-6; 7 bases agree with TRBD1. Per the germline V gene, CDR1 is MNHNS and CDR2 is SASEGT. J lost 6 bases, V lost 9 bases, and 5 bases had no gene match. CDR3 size: 13 residues. Here the CDR3 reads CASTTGINSPLHF. CDR3 sequence (DNA): TGTGCCAGTACGACAGGGATTAATTCACCCCTCCACTTT.

This clonotype was detected ten times or more. V and J are TRBV2 and TRBJ2-5; no firm D call. The CDR3 has 12 amino acids. V gave up 1 base and J gave up 1 base, with 1 base separating them. In germline, CDR1 is SNHLY, CDR2 FYNNEI. The CDR3 protein is CASSEGQETQYF. CDR3 nucleotides: TGTGCCAGCAGTGAAGGCCAAGAGACCCAGTACTTC.

This clonotype came up many times. The chain recombines TRBV3-1 with TRBJ1-1; D gene uncertain. The CDR3 has 14 residues. Germline CDR1 reads LGHDT; CDR2 reads YNNKEL (reference sequence). V was clipped by 1 base and J by 4 bases, with 10 bases between them. CDR3 residues: CASSQGTVITEAFF. The CDR3 DNA is TGTGCCAGCAGCCAAGGTACTGTTATCACTGAAGCTTTCTTT.

As regards this clonotype: A much more abundant neighbour one base away suggests this may be a read error. The chain combines TRBV30 with TRBJ1-4; D is unclear. Germline CDR1 is GTSNPN and CDR2 is SVGIG (reference sequence). The V gene lost 2 bases and the J gene lost 6 bases, with 10 bases spanning the gap. The CDR3 is 13 amino acids. The CDR3 bases are TGTGCCTGGAGTTTGAGGGCTGATGAAAAACTGTTTTTT. It is translated as CAWSLRADEKLFF.